This passage covers 7 T cell receptor beta chains from one sample sequenced in a study of cytomegalovirus exposure and HLA in healthy donors. The PCR ran on 60 Vbeta and 13 Jbeta primers. Generated by immunoSEQ multiplex PCR, the TCRdb table keeps only in-frame clones and is missing some. The data show roughly 130,000 clones, roughly 63% seen once. The sample was PBMCs. Receptor source: a man aged 25 to 40 in good health and CMV-seropositive.

A remark on this clone: The junction departs from the called germline gene at one end, perhaps through a read error. The rearrangement links TRBV7-9 to TRBJ2-7; D remains ambiguous. CDR1 and CDR2 (germline): SEHNR, FQNEAQ (reference sequence). This CDR3 contains 13 residues. The CDR3 sequence: CSSSLIHSYEQYF. The DNA of the CDR3 is TGTTCCAGCAGCTTGATACACTCCTACGAGCAGTACTTC.

V usage is TRBV4-2 and J usage is TRBJ2-5, with D perhaps TRBD2 (6 bases). V shed 1 base and J shed 4 bases, with 13 bases lying between them. Germline CDR1 is LGHNA and CDR2 is YNFKEQ. CDR3 length: 15 amino acids. Here the CDR3 reads CASSQGVLARETQYF. The CDR3 nucleotides are TGTGCCAGCAGCCAAGGGGTACTAGCTAGAGAGACCCAGTACTTC.

The V and J genes are TRBV5-1 and TRBJ1-1; 8 bases are a match to TRBD1. Germline-derived CDR1 and CDR2 are SGHRS and YFSETQ. The CDR3 extends over 15 amino acids. The junction had 3 bases not matched to a gene; V was cut back by 2 bases and J by 0 bases. The CDR3 sequence: CASSLYRGMNTEAFF. The CDR3 DNA follows: TGCGCCAGCAGCTTATACAGGGGGATGAACACTGAAGCTTTCTTT. Variable domain in full (rest from reference TRBV5-1 and TRBJ1-1): KAGVTQTPRYLIKTRGQQVTLSCSPISGHRSVSWYQQTPGQGLQFLFEYFSETQRNKGNFPGRFSGRQFSNSRSEMNVSTLELGDSALYLCASSLYRGMNTEAFFGQGTRLTVV.

The chain combines TRBV28 with TRBJ1-5; possible D gene TRBD1, 5 bases. Deletions cut 6 bases from V and 0 bases from J, with 21 bases between. Germline-derived CDR1 and CDR2 are MDHEN and SYDVKM. This CDR3 has 18 residues. In nucleotides, the CDR3 is TGTGCCAGCAGCCCAACCCGGACAACTACTTATAGCAATCAGCCCCAGCATTTT. Its protein is CASSPTRTTTYSNQPQHF.

The rearrangement links TRBV6-1 to TRBJ2-1; D is perhaps TRBD1 (5 bases). The CDR3 runs 15 residues. V was cut by 8 bases and J by 6 bases, with 20 bases left in between. Germline-derived CDR1 and CDR2 are MNHNS and SASEGT. This chain's CDR3 is CASSPRWGGFNEQFF. The CDR3, as DNA: TGTGCCAGCTCCCCCAGATGGGGCGGATTCAATGAGCAGTTCTTC.

This sequence joins TRBV7-2 and TRBJ1-3; D ambiguous. Trimming took off 4 bases at V and 0 bases at J, with 7 bases between the two ends. Looked up from germline, CDR1 is SGHTA and CDR2 is FQGNSA. CDR3 size: 14 residues. CDR3 coding DNA: TGTGCCAGCAGCTACTCACTCTCTGGAAACACCATATATTTT. Its protein is CASSYSLSGNTIYF.

The rearrangement links TRBV6-5 to TRBJ2-7, with 9 bases aligning to TRBD2. The trim removed 0 bases at V and 3 bases at J, leaving 6 bases unmatched. Germline CDR1 and CDR2: MNHEY and SVGAGI. The length of the CDR3 is 16 residues. Here the CDR3 reads CASSYSSSGSLYEQYF. The CDR3 DNA reads TGTGCCAGCAGTTACTCGAGTAGCGGGAGTCTCTACGAGCAGTACTTC.